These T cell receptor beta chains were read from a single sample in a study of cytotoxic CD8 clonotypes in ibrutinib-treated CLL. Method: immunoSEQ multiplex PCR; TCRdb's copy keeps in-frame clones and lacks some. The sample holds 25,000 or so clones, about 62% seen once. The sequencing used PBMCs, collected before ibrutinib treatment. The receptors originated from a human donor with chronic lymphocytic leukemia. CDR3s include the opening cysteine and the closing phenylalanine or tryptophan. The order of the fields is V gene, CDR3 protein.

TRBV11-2 CASSLGQNYGYTF
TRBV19 CASSIGIGANVLTF
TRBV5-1 CASSLAPAGGDNEQFF
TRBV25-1 CASSPPVGGWEETQYF
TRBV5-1 CASSLGTENTEAFF
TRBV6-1 CASSEDLYGTYEQYF
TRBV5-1 CASSPRDPRVTQYF
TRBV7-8 CASSPGQALGYTF
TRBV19 CASSTQGVVKTQYF
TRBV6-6 CASRPTTNRGDEQYF
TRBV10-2 CASKDGGHSGNTIYF
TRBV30 CAWTHAGTDTQYF
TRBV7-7 CASSLAFSDRNNEQFF
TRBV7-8 CASSLERTGGNEQFF
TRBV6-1 CASSGDYSSTDTQYF
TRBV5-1 CASSLIGPEGPQHF
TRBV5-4 CASSQTGLSGNTIYF
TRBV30 CAWSVGSDSSYNEQFF
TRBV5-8 CASSFGRANTIYF
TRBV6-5 CASSYFGYGYTF
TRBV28 CASTRSESGVGHEQYF
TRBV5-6 CASSFMPGGGLETQYF
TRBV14 CASSATGDSGNTIYF
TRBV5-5 CASSLGLAGGDEQYF
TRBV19 CASSDRGASGQPQHF
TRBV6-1 CASSNFGRGRSEAFF
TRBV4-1 CASSHLPVGGLYEQYF
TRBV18 CASSLQGGCTDTQYF
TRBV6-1 CASSEASGGATDTQYF
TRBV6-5 CASSYYGTGNTEAFF
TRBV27 CASTLTHRPGPYEQYF
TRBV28 CASSLGTGYNEQFF
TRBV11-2 CASSPGGPYEQYF
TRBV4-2 CASSQEARLAGAYNEQFF
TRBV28 CASRGGSGANVLTF
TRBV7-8 CASSLVDGQLEAFF
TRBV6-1 CASSHGAGEGQPQHF
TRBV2 CAIRQGANYGYTF